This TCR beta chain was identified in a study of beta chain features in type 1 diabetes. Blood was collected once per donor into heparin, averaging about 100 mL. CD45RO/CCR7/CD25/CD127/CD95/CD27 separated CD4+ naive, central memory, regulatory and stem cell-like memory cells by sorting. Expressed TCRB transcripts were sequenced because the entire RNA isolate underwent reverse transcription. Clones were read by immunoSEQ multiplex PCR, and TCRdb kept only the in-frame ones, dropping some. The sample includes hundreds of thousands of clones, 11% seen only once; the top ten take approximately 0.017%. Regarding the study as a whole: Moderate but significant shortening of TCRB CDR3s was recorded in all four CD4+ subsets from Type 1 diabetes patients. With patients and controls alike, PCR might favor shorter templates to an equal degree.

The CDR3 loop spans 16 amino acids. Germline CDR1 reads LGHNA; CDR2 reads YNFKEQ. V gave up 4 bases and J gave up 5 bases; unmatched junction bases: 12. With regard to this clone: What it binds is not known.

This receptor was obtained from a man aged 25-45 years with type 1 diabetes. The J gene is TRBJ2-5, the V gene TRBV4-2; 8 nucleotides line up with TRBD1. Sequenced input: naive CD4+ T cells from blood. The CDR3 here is CASSPGQVLTWETQYF. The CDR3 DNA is TGTGCCAGCAGCCCGGGACAGGTTCTAACGTGGGAGACCCAGTACTTC.